This entry features one T cell receptor beta chain sequence. Its antigen remains unidentified. This sample stems from a study of blood T cells in healthy people across ages. Study outcomes and limitations: Age advanced and TCR beta diversity per million T cells fell, roughly linearly.

The authors ran a second PCR of about 6 to 11 cycles using a sample-barcoded 5' primer and a J-beta primer mix. Through a template-switch adaptor with 12 random nucleotides, each cDNA molecule received a tag. TCRdb used MiXCR to reprocess the 5' RACE reads, holding one entry per CDR3 protein. The sample lists 550,000 to 750,000 distinct CDR3 sequences; around a fifth were seen once. The length of the CDR3 is 16 residues. Germline trimming cut 3 bases from V and 6 bases from J; bases unmatched to any gene: 9. Germline V gene data show CDR1 as MNHNS and CDR2 as SASEGT. This TCR derives from a man in his 70s in good health. The V call is TRBV6-1, the J call TRBJ2-4; 9 bases are a match to TRBD1. The sample consisted of blood. CDR3 sequence (DNA): TGTGCCAGCAGTGAGGGACTTAACAGGGGGCTAAACATTCAGTACTTC. Its translation is CASSEGLNRGLNIQYF.